This T cell receptor beta chain was sequenced for a study of T cell responses to AZD1222 COVID-19 vaccine. V lost 6 bases and J lost 6; bases outside the gene matches: 8. In germline, CDR1 is MNHEY, CDR2 SMNVEV (reference sequence). This CDR3 spans 15 amino acids. Using immunoSEQ multiplex PCR, the repertoire was profiled, and TCRdb retains in-frame clones only, with some absent. The sample consists of 140,000 to 150,000 clones, 92% of them appearing once. The chain links TRBV27 to TRBJ2-2, with 9 bases identical to TRBD1. Here the sequenced sample was peripheral blood, taken on day 0 of AZD1222 vaccination. This sequence was found in an adult in good health. Here the CDR3 DNA reads TGTGCCAGCAGGTCCGGGACAGGGATCTCCGGGGAGCTGTTTTTT. It specifies CASRSGTGISGELFF.